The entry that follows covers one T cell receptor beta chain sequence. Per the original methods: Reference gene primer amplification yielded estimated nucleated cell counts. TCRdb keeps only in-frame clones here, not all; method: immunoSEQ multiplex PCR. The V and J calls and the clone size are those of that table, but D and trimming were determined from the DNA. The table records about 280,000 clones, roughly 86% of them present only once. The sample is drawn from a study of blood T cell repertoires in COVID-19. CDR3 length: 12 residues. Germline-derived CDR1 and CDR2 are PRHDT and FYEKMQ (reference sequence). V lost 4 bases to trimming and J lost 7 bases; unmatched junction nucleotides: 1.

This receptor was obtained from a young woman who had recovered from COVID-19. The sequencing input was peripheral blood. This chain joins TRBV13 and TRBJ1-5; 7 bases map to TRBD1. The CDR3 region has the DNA TGTGCCAGCAGCTCGACAGGGCAGCCCCAGCATTTT. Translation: CASSSTGQPQHF.